A single sample is the source of the 9 T cell receptor beta chains below, sequenced in a study of OX40 agonist ivuxolimab in advanced cancers. The assay was immunoSEQ multiplex PCR, and TCRdb's table has in-frame clones only and misses some. The table lists more than 25,000 clones, more than 70% of them singletons. Sequenced material: CD4+ or CD8+ T cells sorted from blood, taken in a trial of the OX40 agonist ivuxolimab. The source of these receptors is an adult with an advanced solid tumor such as melanoma, head and neck, liver or kidney cancer.

J is TRBJ2-2 and V is TRBV10-3, with D maybe TRBD2 (5 bases). V lost 6 bases and J 0 bases, leaving 11 bases between the germline ends. The germline V gene has CDR1 ENHRY and CDR2 SYGVKD. The CDR3 length is 15 residues. The CDR3 nucleotides are TGTGCCATCAGGGTTGACGGGACGAACACCGGGGAGCTGTTTTTT. It translates to CAIRVDGTNTGELFF.

DNA for the CDR3: TGCGCCAGCAGCCAAGACAGGGGGCACACCGGGGAGCTGTTTTTT. This translates into CASSQDRGHTGELFF. The rearrangement links TRBV4-1 to TRBJ2-2; 8 bases fit TRBD1. The CDR3 contains 15 residues. V dropped 0 bases and J dropped 3; count of bases not matched to a gene: 0. Germline lookup yields CDR1 MGHRA and CDR2 YSYEKL.

V is TRBV28 and J is TRBJ2-5; 7 nucleotides line up with TRBD2. The CDR3 totals 16 residues. The junction had 10 bases not matched to a gene; V was cut back by 5 bases and J by 1 base. CDR1 and CDR2 from the germline V gene are MDHEN and SYDVKM. CDR3 nucleotides: TGTGCCAGCAGTCCGACCCGGGCGGGGGTCCAAGAGACCCAGTACTTC. Translating it yields CASSPTRAGVQETQYF. Using reference TRBV28 and TRBJ2-5 for the parts outside the CDR3, the full variable domain is DVKVTQSSRYLVKRTGEKVFLECVQDMDHENMFWYRQDPGLGLRLIYFSYDVKMKEKGDIPEGYSVSREKKERFSLILESASTNQTSMYLCASSPTRAGVQETQYFGPGTRLLVL.

This rearrangement joins TRBV13 to TRBJ1-1, with TRBD1 as a possible D gene (5 bases). The germline CDR1 and CDR2 sequences are PRHDT and FYEKMQ (reference sequence). The CDR3 is made up of 16 amino acids. Trimming took off 5 bases at V and 3 bases at J, with 19 bases between the two ends. CDR3 coding DNA: TGTGCCAGCAGCCCCCCCCCGGTTGGGGGGTACACTGAAGCTTTCTTT. Translated: CASSPPPVGGYTEAFF.

This clone showed up just a few times. The genes are TRBV28 and TRBJ2-7, with D perhaps TRBD1 or TRBD2 (5 bases each). CDR3 length: 13 amino acids. V gave up 3 bases and J gave up 1 base, with 7 bases separating them. CDR1 and CDR2 from the germline V gene are MDHEN and SYDVKM. CDR3 sequence: CASSFGASYEQYF. The CDR3 coding sequence is TGTGCCAGCAGTTTCGGGGCGTCCTACGAGCAGTACTTC.

The chain carries TRBV25-1 and TRBJ2-5, with D maybe TRBD2 (6 bases). Germline V lookup: CDR1 MGHDK, CDR2 SYGVNS. This CDR3 has 15 amino acids. V lost 1 base and J lost 1, with 10 bases in between. CDR3 bases: TGTGCCAGCAGTGAATCGGCGGGGATCCAAGAGACCCAGTACTTC. This encodes CASSESAGIQETQYF.

The chain uses TRBV30 and TRBJ2-1; 7 bases align to TRBD2. With V trimmed by 8 bases and J by 0 bases, 4 bases remained unmatched. The CDR3 sequence is 13 residues long. Per the germline V gene, CDR1 is GTSNPN and CDR2 is SVGIG (reference sequence). Written as DNA, the CDR3 is TGTGCCAACGCGGGGGACTCCTACAATGAGCAGTTCTTC. Amino acid sequence: CANAGDSYNEQFF.

The rearrangement joins TRBV6-5 to TRBJ2-1; TRBD2 agrees at 10 bases. The germline V gene encodes CDR1 MNHEY and CDR2 SVGAGI. V lost 4 bases and J lost 6; bases outside the gene matches: 6. The CDR3 is made up of 15 amino acids. The CDR3, as DNA: TGTGCCAGCAGTTTACCGGGACTAGCGATCAATGAGCAGTTCTTC. Translated: CASSLPGLAINEQFF.

This chain joins TRBV5-1 and TRBJ2-3, with TRBD2 identical over 9 bases. From germline, CDR1 is SGHRS and CDR2 YFSETQ. The V and J ends lost 3 bases and 3 bases, in that order; junction bases with no gene match: 11. This CDR3 comprises 17 residues. In nucleotides, the CDR3 is TGCGCCAGCAGCTGGCCGCGGGAGGGCTTAGAAACAGATACGCAGTATTTT. As protein: CASSWPREGLETDTQYF.